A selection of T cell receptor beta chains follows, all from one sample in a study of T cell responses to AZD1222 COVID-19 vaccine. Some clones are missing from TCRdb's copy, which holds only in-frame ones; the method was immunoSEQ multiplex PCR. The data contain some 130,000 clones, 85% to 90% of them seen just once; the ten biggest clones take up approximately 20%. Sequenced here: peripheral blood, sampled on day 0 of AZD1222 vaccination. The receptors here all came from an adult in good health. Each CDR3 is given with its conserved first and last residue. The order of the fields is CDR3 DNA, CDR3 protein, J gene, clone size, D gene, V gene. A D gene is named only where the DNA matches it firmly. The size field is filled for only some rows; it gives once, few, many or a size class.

TGTGCCACCAGTATGGGGGGCACTGAAGCTTTCTTT,CATSMGGTEAFF,TRBJ1-1,NA,NA,TRBV24-1
TGTGCCAGCAGTTATCTGGGACGGAGAGAAGCTTTCTTT,CASSYLGRREAFF,TRBJ1-1,NA,NA,TRBV6-2/TRBV6-3
TGCGCCAGCAGCTTGAGGGGGACAGCAAACACCGGGGAGCTGTTTTTT,CASSLRGTANTGELFF,TRBJ2-2,NA,TRBD1,TRBV5-1
TGTGCCACCAGCAGAGATGTTGGACTAATCACCGGGGAGCTGTTTTTT,CATSRDVGLITGELFF,TRBJ2-2,NA,NA,TRBV15
TGTGCCAGCAGTCCTTTAACCGGGACAGGGAGCACTGAAGCTTTCTTT,CASSPLTGTGSTEAFF,TRBJ1-1,NA,TRBD1,TRBV27
TGTGCCATCAGTGAGGGGGGGGCGGGTCAGCCCCAGCATTTT,CAISEGGAGQPQHF,TRBJ1-5,NA,NA,TRBV10-3
TGTGCCAGCAGCCCAGGACAGGGGGCAGCTAATGAAAAACTGTTTTTT,CASSPGQGAANEKLFF,TRBJ1-4,NA,TRBD1,TRBV3-1/TRBV3-2
TGTGCCAGCAGTTCCGGGAATCAGCCCCAGCATTTT,CASSSGNQPQHF,TRBJ1-5,NA,NA,TRBV6-6
TGTGCCAGCAGTGACTCGTTCGGGGGGGAAGGAGATACGCAGTATTTT,CASSDSFGGEGDTQYF,TRBJ2-3,NA,TRBD2,TRBV6-4
TGTGCCAGCAATACAGGGGCGGCTGGGGCCAACGTCCTGACTTTC,CASNTGAAGANVLTF,TRBJ2-6,NA,TRBD1,TRBV2
TGTGCCAGCGGGGCTGAGGAGGGACGTTGGACCCAGTACTTC,CASGAEEGRWTQYF,TRBJ2-5,NA,NA,TRBV2
TGTGCCAGCAGCCAGACTAAACAGGGTTTCTCTGGAAACACCATATATTTT,CASSQTKQGFSGNTIYF,TRBJ1-3,NA,NA,TRBV7-2
TGTGCCAGCAGCTTAAGTTCAGATCTACAATTTGGTGAGCAGTTCTTC,CASSLSSDLQFGEQFF,TRBJ2-1,NA,NA,TRBV7-2
TGTGCCAGCAGCCAAGGGAGCGGGGGGGCTATTGAGCAGTTCTTC,CASSQGSGGAIEQFF,TRBJ2-1,few,TRBD2,TRBV3-1/TRBV3-2
TGCGCCAGCAGTCTCAGCTCCCAGGGGCCCTATGGCTACACCTTC,CASSLSSQGPYGYTF,TRBJ1-2,once,NA,TRBV4-3
TGTGCCAGCAGCTCACAGGTGTATACGCAGTATTTT,CASSSQVYTQYF,TRBJ2-3,NA,NA,TRBV5-8
TGCGCCAGCAGCCAAGTGGGCTTTTCAAACTATGGCTACACCTTC,CASSQVGFSNYGYTF,TRBJ1-2,NA,NA,TRBV4-3
TGTGCCAGCAGAAACAGGGGAATTCGAACTGAAGCTTTCTTT,CASRNRGIRTEAFF,TRBJ1-1,NA,TRBD1,TRBV27
TGTGCCAGCAGCGCTAACAGGGACACCGGGGAGCTGTTTTTT,CASSANRDTGELFF,TRBJ2-2,once,NA,TRBV11-3
TGTGCCAGTATGGGAGGGGCCTCCTACGAGCAGTACTTC,CASMGGASYEQYF,TRBJ2-7,NA,TRBD2,TRBV27
TGTGCCATCAGGGGAGGGCGGGGGGATTACGAGCAGTACTTC,CAIRGGRGDYEQYF,TRBJ2-7,NA,TRBD2,TRBV10-3
TGTGCCAGCAGCCCTAGAGGGGGGCCCGGACAAACCTACGAGCAGTACTTC,CASSPRGGPGQTYEQYF,TRBJ2-7,NA,NA,TRBV7-2
TGTGCCAGCAGTTTATTTGGATCGCAAGGCTACACCTTC,CASSLFGSQGYTF,TRBJ1-2,NA,NA,TRBV28
TGTGCCAGCAGCGTATCAGCAGGGAATTCACCCCTCCACTTT,CASSVSAGNSPLHF,TRBJ1-6,NA,NA,TRBV9
TGTGCCAGTAGTATACGGCAGAACACTGAAGCTTTCTTT,CASSIRQNTEAFF,TRBJ1-1,NA,NA,TRBV19
TGTGCCACCAGCAGAGTGACTAGCGGGGGCACAGATACGCAGTATTTT,CATSRVTSGGTDTQYF,TRBJ2-3,NA,TRBD2,TRBV15
TGCGCCAGCAGCTTCAGGGACGGGAAGCAAGAGACCCAGTACTTC,CASSFRDGKQETQYF,TRBJ2-5,NA,NA,TRBV5-1
TGTGCCAGCAGATGGCCGGGCCGACAAATTAACTATGGCTACACCTTC,CASRWPGRQINYGYTF,TRBJ1-2,NA,NA,TRBV28
TGTGCCAGCAGCTTAGTCGGGGGACCGTATGGCTACACCTTC,CASSLVGGPYGYTF,TRBJ1-2,medium-sized,NA,TRBV11-2
TGTGCCAGCAGCGTGCTAGCGGGGGCGAACTTCCAAGAGACCCAGTACTTC,CASSVLAGANFQETQYF,TRBJ2-5,NA,TRBD2,TRBV9
TGCGCCAGCTGTAGCGGGGAAGGGGAGCTGTTTTTT,CASCSGEGELFF,TRBJ2-2,NA,TRBD2,TRBV10-1
TGTGCCAGCAGTCCCATCACCGAAGCCAAAAACATTCAGTACTTC,CASSPITEAKNIQYF,TRBJ2-4,NA,NA,TRBV27
TGTGCCAGCTCACCAGTGCTGGGACAGGGTCTGGGCCAGTACTTC,CASSPVLGQGLGQYF,TRBJ2-5,NA,TRBD1,TRBV18
TGTGCCAGCAGCTTGGGTGAGTTAATGAACACTGAAGCTTTCTTT,CASSLGELMNTEAFF,TRBJ1-1,NA,NA,TRBV5-4
TGTGCCAGCAGTTACGGTCCGGGCACTTACGAGCAGTACTTC,CASSYGPGTYEQYF,TRBJ2-7,NA,NA,TRBV6-5
TGTGCCAGCTCACCACTGCTAGCCAAAAACATTCAGTACTTC,CASSPLLAKNIQYF,TRBJ2-4,NA,NA,TRBV18
TGTGCCAGCAGTTTCATGCGGGGAGGGGCGCAGAATGGCTACACCTTC,CASSFMRGGAQNGYTF,TRBJ1-2,NA,NA,TRBV6-5
TGTGCCAGCAGTTTACCGGCAGGGGGCCCTAATGAAAAACTGTTTTTT,CASSLPAGGPNEKLFF,TRBJ1-4,NA,TRBD1,TRBV28
TGCGCCAGCAGCCAAGGGGTCCGGAACTACGAGCAGTACTTC,CASSQGVRNYEQYF,TRBJ2-7,once,NA,TRBV4-3
TGTGCCAGCAGCCGCGGACTTTCCGGGACAGGGAACACCGGGGAGCTGTTTTTT,CASSRGLSGTGNTGELFF,TRBJ2-2,once,TRBD1,TRBV3-1/TRBV3-2
TGCGCCAGCCGCGGACAGGGGGCGGTTGAAGAGACCCAGTACTTC,CASRGQGAVEETQYF,TRBJ2-5,once,TRBD1,TRBV5-1
TGCGCCAGCAGCACTCGTCAGGGGTTACCTGGAAACACCATATATTTT,CASSTRQGLPGNTIYF,TRBJ1-3,NA,NA,TRBV5-1
TGTGCCATCAGTGCTCGGACGGGATCCTATGGCTACACCTTC,CAISARTGSYGYTF,TRBJ1-2,NA,NA,TRBV10-3
TGCAGTGCTAGTCTGGGGACAGGGGGCGGTTACGAGCAGTACTTC,CSASLGTGGGYEQYF,TRBJ2-7,once,TRBD1,TRBV20-1
TGTGCCAGCAGTCGACCCGGACAGGGGGTCGACACTGAAGCTTTCTTT,CASSRPGQGVDTEAFF,TRBJ1-1,NA,TRBD1,TRBV6-6
TGTGCCAGCAGCCCCGGGGGGGGCAGGAATCAGCCCCAGCATTTT,CASSPGGGRNQPQHF,TRBJ1-5,NA,NA,TRBV7-2
TGTGCCACCAGCAGAGAAACCCCGCTAGCGGGGGGCCATGAGCAGTTCTTC,CATSRETPLAGGHEQFF,TRBJ2-1,NA,TRBD2,TRBV15
TGTGCCAGCAGGACGACGGGGGGCCCCTACGAGCAGTACTTC,CASRTTGGPYEQYF,TRBJ2-7,NA,NA,TRBV7-9
TGTGCCAGCAGTTTAGGGGGGACACCCTACAATGAGCAGTTCTTC,CASSLGGTPYNEQFF,TRBJ2-1,NA,NA,TRBV27
TGTGCCAGCAGCTCGGAGGACAGGGCCTATGGCTACACCTTC,CASSSEDRAYGYTF,TRBJ1-2,NA,TRBD1,TRBV7-9
TGCGCCAGCAGCTTGGGGATAGGGGGGCCAGATACGCAGTATTTT,CASSLGIGGPDTQYF,TRBJ2-3,NA,NA,TRBV5-1
TGTGCCAGTAGTATTTCCCGGGGGATGGAGACCCAGTACTTC,CASSISRGMETQYF,TRBJ2-5,NA,NA,TRBV19